The rows below give T cell receptor beta chains drawn from one sample of a study of shared clonotypes between healthy human individuals. Sequencing was performed with immunoSEQ multiplex PCR; in TCRdb, only in-frame clones are kept and a portion is missing. Here the sample spans some 690,000 clones, less than 95% being singletons. Sequencing input: memory CD8+ T cells from PBMCs. The receptors here all came from a man aged 18-30 years in good health. Some clones in this sample may be carry-over from other donors' samples. CDR3s include the opening cysteine and the closing phenylalanine or tryptophan. The D gene is left open where the match is weak. Rows give clone size only sometimes, using once, few, many, or a class for an expanded clone.

>TRBV15|TRBJ2-1|TRBD2|once
TGTGCCACCAGCAGAGATAAGGCGGGAGGGATTTACAATGAGCAGTTCTTC
CATSRDKAGGIYNEQFF
>TRBV7-3|TRBJ2-1|.|.
TGTGCCAGCAGCTTAACAGGAAGCTCCTACAATGAGCAGTTCTTC
CASSLTGSSYNEQFF
>TRBV25-1|TRBJ1-1|.|.
TGTGCCAGCAGTGAAAGGGGGTTTGGGACTGAAGCTTTCTTT
CASSERGFGTEAFF
>TRBV7-3|TRBJ2-1|TRBD2|few
TGTGCCAGCAGCTTAATCAGCGGGAGCTCCTACAATGAGCAGTTCTTC
CASSLISGSSYNEQFF
>TRBV11-3|TRBJ2-3|TRBD2|many
TGTGCCAGCAGCCCTGGGACTAGCGGCACAGATACGCAGTATTTT
CASSPGTSGTDTQYF
>TRBV28|TRBJ1-1|TRBD1|.
TGTGCCAGCAGTTGGGTAACCGGGACAGGGGGCACTGAAGCTTTCTTT
CASSWVTGTGGTEAFF
>TRBV27|TRBJ2-3|TRBD1|.
TGTGCCAGCACAAGGATAAGGGGGCGCGGCACAGATACGCAGTATTTT
CASTRIRGRGTDTQYF
>TRBV20-1|TRBJ1-2|.|.
TGCAGTGCTAGAGGGGAATATGGCTACACCTTC
CSARGEYGYTF
>TRBV19|TRBJ1-4|TRBD1|.
TGTGCCAGCCGGGACAGGGGGTTTTTGGAACTGTTTTTT
CASRDRGFLELFF
>TRBV27|TRBJ2-7|TRBD1|.
TGTGCCAGCAGTTGGGACAGGGTTGCCTACGAGCAGTACTTC
CASSWDRVAYEQYF
>TRBV28|TRBJ1-1|TRBD1|.
TGTGCCAGCAGGTCCTTGACAGGGCGTGAAGCTTTCTTT
CASRSLTGREAFF
>TRBV7-8|TRBJ1-5|TRBD1|.
TGTGCCAGCAGCTTAGAAGGAGGGGGCCACAATCAGCCCCAGCATTTT
CASSLEGGGHNQPQHF
>TRBV10-2|TRBJ1-1|.|.
TGCGCCAGCGCGAAGGGGACTGAAGCTTTCTTT
CASAKGTEAFF
>TRBV7-6|TRBJ2-1|TRBD1|once
TGTGCCAGCAGCCTTGGCAGGGGGCCATACAATGAGCAGTTCTTC
CASSLGRGPYNEQFF
>TRBV14|TRBJ2-3|.|.
TGTGCCAGCAGCCCCACGCGGGCCCACCATACGCAGTATTTT
CASSPTRAHHTQYF
>TRBV27|TRBJ1-2|.|.
TGTGCCAGCAGTTCCTACGCCGACAGTCTGAACTATGGCTACACCTTC
CASSSYADSLNYGYTF
>TRBV7-9|TRBJ1-1|.|once
TGTGCCAGCAGCCCCCGCGGTGGGGGCGGAGGAGCTTTCTTT
CASSPRGGGGGAFF
>TRBV27|TRBJ2-1|.|once
TGTGCCACCAAAAGGTGGGGATACAATGAGCAGTTCTTC
CATKRWGYNEQFF
>TRBV7-6|TRBJ1-1|.|.
TGTGCCAGCAGCTCTACCGGGGCGGGGAACACTGAAGCTTTCTTT
CASSSTGAGNTEAFF
>TRBV6-6|TRBJ1-1|.|.
TGTGCCAGCAGTTACAAGGGATTCACTGAAGCTTTCTTT
CASSYKGFTEAFF